These 28 T cell receptor beta chains were sequenced from one sample in a study of OX40 agonist ivuxolimab in advanced cancers. The protocol was immunoSEQ multiplex PCR, while the TCRdb copy is restricted to in-frame clones and leaves out a portion. The data contain 90,000 to 130,000 clones, around 93% of them seen just once; the ten biggest clones take up around 0.7%. The sequenced sample was CD4+ or CD8+ T cells sorted from blood, obtained in a trial of the OX40 agonist ivuxolimab. All receptors come from an adult with an advanced solid tumor such as melanoma, head and neck, liver or kidney cancer.

The gene calls are TRBV5-4 and TRBJ2-3, with no clear D. CDR1 SGHNT and CDR2 YYREEE come from the germline V gene (reference sequence). V lost 4 bases and J 4 bases, leaving 10 bases between the germline ends. The CDR3 is 13 amino acids. In DNA, the CDR3 is TGTGCCAGCAGCCCACCTCCGGCAGATACGCAGTATTTT. It codes for CASSPPPADTQYF.

The V and J genes are TRBV19 and TRBJ1-4, with D possibly TRBD1 on 5 matching bases. Between the trimmed V and J ends, which lost 4 bases and 3 bases, there was a span of 18 bases. Germline V lookup: CDR1 LNHDA, CDR2 SQIVND (reference sequence). This CDR3 spans 17 amino acids. CDR3 sequence reads: CASSRDGPSFPNEKLFF. CDR3 DNA sequence: TGTGCCAGTAGTAGGGACGGACCTTCCTTCCCTAATGAAAAACTGTTTTTT. The full variable domain, in which reference TRBV19 and TRBJ1-4 provide the parts outside the CDR3, is DGGITQSPKYLFRKEGQNVTLSCEQNLNHDAMYWYRQDPGQGLRLIYYSQIVNDFQKGDIAEGYSVSREKKESFPLTVTSAQKNPTAFYLCASSRDGPSFPNEKLFFGSGTQLSVL.

This clone was found once. This chain joins TRBV12-2 and TRBJ1-1. TRBV12-2 is marked as a pseudogene. The CDR3 extends over 14 amino acids. Here the CDR3 DNA reads TGTGCAAGTCGCTTAGAAGTTAGGCGCACTGAAGCTTTCTTT. Protein product: CASRLEVRRTEAFF.

The chain carries TRBV30 and TRBJ2-5; no firm D call. Trimming stripped 1 base from V and 5 bases from J, with 11 bases between. CDR1 is GTSNPN and CDR2 is SVGIG in the germline V gene (reference sequence). The CDR3 consists of 13 residues. The CDR3: CAWSADTRETQYF. The CDR3 DNA follows: TGTGCCTGGAGTGCCGACACCAGGGAGACCCAGTACTTC.

The chain couples TRBV5-1 to TRBJ1-3; TRBD1 is a possible D gene (6 bases). The V gene lost 4 bases and the J gene lost 1 base, with 9 bases spanning the gap. CDR3 length: 14 amino acids. Germline CDR1 and CDR2: SGHRS and YFSETQ. The CDR3 DNA is TGCGCCAGCAGCCTACAGGGTTCTGGAAACACCATATATTTT. It encodes CASSLQGSGNTIYF.

The chain carries TRBV4-2 and TRBJ2-5, with 12 bases identical to TRBD2. Germline trimming cut 1 base from V and 5 bases from J; bases unmatched to any gene: 5. Germline V gene data show CDR1 as LGHNA and CDR2 as YNFKEQ. CDR3 length: 16 amino acids. The CDR3 DNA follows: TGTGCCAGCAGCCAAGCTAGCGGGAGGGCCGGGGAGACCCAGTACTTC. Its translation is CASSQASGRAGETQYF.

The genes are TRBV19 and TRBJ1-6; D gene uncertain. The CDR3 runs to 13 residues. The germline CDR1 and CDR2 sequences are LNHDA and SQIVND (reference sequence). V gave up 6 bases and J gave up 10 bases, with 13 bases separating them. The CDR3 region is CASRERAQSPLHF. CDR3 nucleotide sequence: TGTGCCAGTAGAGAGAGGGCCCAATCACCCCTCCACTTT.

The rearrangement uses TRBV18 and TRBJ2-1; 9 bases line up with TRBD2. The CDR3 totals 16 residues. Losses at the gene ends were 0 bases for V and 9 bases for J; bases not matched to a gene: 9. Germline CDR1 reads KGHSH; CDR2 reads LQKENI. The CDR3 DNA is TGTGCCAGCTCACCACCGGGCCGGGGACTAGCCGGTGAGCAGTTCTTC. Translating gives CASSPPGRGLAGEQFF.

This chain uses TRBV18 with TRBJ1-2; D possibly corresponds to TRBD1 (6 bases). Between the trimmed V and J ends, which lost 3 bases and 8 bases, there was a span of 13 bases. The CDR3 is made up of 13 amino acids. Per germline, CDR1 KGHSH and CDR2 LQKENI. This CDR3 reads CASSPDRVDGYTF. Here the CDR3 DNA reads TGTGCCAGCTCACCGGACAGAGTTGACGGCTACACCTTC.

This clone was counted only a few times. The rearrangement links TRBV5-4 to TRBJ1-1; 7 bases agree with TRBD1. Germline V gene sequence: CDR1 SGHNT, CDR2 YYREEE (reference sequence). V shed 3 bases and J 6 bases; nucleotides not matched to a gene: 11. The CDR3 covers 15 residues. The CDR3 region is CASSSKDRYRSEAFF. For the CDR3, the DNA is TGTGCCAGCAGCTCAAAGGACAGGTACAGGTCTGAAGCTTTCTTT.

The chain has TRBV29-1 and TRBJ1-2; 8 bases align to TRBD1. V lost 7 bases and J lost 4; bases outside the gene matches: 8. Per the germline V gene, CDR1 is SQVTM and CDR2 is ANQGSEA. The CDR3 is 13 amino acids. CDR3 coding DNA: TGCAGCGCTGGAACAGGGGGAGCCTATGGCTACACCTTC. Encoded protein: CSAGTGGAYGYTF.

This clone has only a few counts. Other DNA sequences from this sample encode an identical CDR3 as well. The genes are TRBV5-1 and TRBJ2-3; D is perhaps TRBD1 or TRBD2 (6 bases each). The CDR3 loop spans 16 amino acids. Deletions cut 4 bases from V and 3 bases from J, with 18 bases between. CDR1 and CDR2 from the germline V gene are SGHRS and YFSETQ. As DNA, the CDR3 is TGCGCCAGCAGCACGCTTCCAGGGGCGGGAACAGATACGCAGTATTTT. Its translation is CASSTLPGAGTDTQYF.

V and J are TRBV29-1 and TRBJ2-5, with 11 bases matching TRBD2. V was clipped by 4 bases and J by 7 bases; unmatched bases: 11. Looked up from germline, CDR1 is SQVTM and CDR2 is ANQGSEA. The CDR3 is 15 amino acids. The CDR3 here is CSVGGSGGAEGTQYF. The CDR3 region has the DNA TGCAGCGTTGGGGGTAGCGGGGGGGCCGAAGGGACCCAGTACTTC. The variable domain in full, with the rest retrieved from reference TRBV29-1 and TRBJ2-5, is SAVISQKPSRDICQRGTSLTIQCQVDSQVTMMFWYRQQPGQSLTLIATANQGSEATYESGFVIDKFPISRPNLTFSTLTVSNMSPEDSSIYLCSVGGSGGAEGTQYFGPGTRLLVL.

The V and J genes are TRBV25-1 and TRBJ2-1; D is unclear. This CDR3 has 16 residues. V gave up 0 bases and J gave up 5 bases, with 14 bases separating them. Germline V gene sequence: CDR1 MGHDK, CDR2 SYGVNS. As DNA, the CDR3 is TGTGCCAGCAGTGAATATATGGCTAGTGGACACAATGAGCAGTTCTTC. This sequence encodes CASSEYMASGHNEQFF.

This rearrangement joins TRBV5-8 to TRBJ1-2; D is possibly TRBD1 (6 bases). Trimming stripped 7 bases from V and 7 bases from J, with 14 bases between. This CDR3 spans 12 amino acids. Germline V gene sequence: CDR1 SGHTS, CDR2 YDEGEE. The CDR3: CASRPGAGGYTF. In DNA form, the CDR3 reads TGTGCCAGCCGCCCAGGGGCGGGTGGCTACACCTTC.

This clone was recorded only once. The rearrangement joins TRBV19 to TRBJ2-6; D is possibly TRBD2 (5 bases). Germline loops: CDR1 LNHDA, CDR2 SQIVND (reference sequence). CDR3 size: 18 residues. Deletions cut 2 bases from V and 3 bases from J, with 17 bases between. CDR3 in amino acids: CASSIISRGKDGANVLTF. The DNA of the CDR3 is TGTGCCAGTAGTATAATAAGTCGGGGAAAGGATGGGGCCAACGTCCTGACTTTC.

The CDR3: CASSLGGQLGSYEQYF. For the CDR3, the DNA is TGCGCCAGCAGCTTAGGAGGGCAGCTCGGATCCTACGAGCAGTACTTC. The chain is built from TRBV5-1 and TRBJ2-7, with D perhaps TRBD2 (6 bases). This CDR3 is built from 16 residues. Looked up from germline, CDR1 is SGHRS and CDR2 is YFSETQ. The germline V and J ends were trimmed by 2 bases and 1 base, with 16 bases remaining between them.

The V gene is TRBV6-1, the J gene TRBJ1-4; D perhaps matches TRBD1 (5 bases). V was clipped by 6 bases and J by 0 bases, with 8 bases between them. The CDR3 is 14 residues long. Germline CDR1 reads MNHNS; CDR2 reads SASEGT. The CDR3 here is CASRPGATNEKLFF. CDR3 coding DNA: TGTGCCAGCAGGCCGGGGGCAACTAATGAAAAACTGTTTTTT.

The chain is built from TRBV13 and TRBJ1-1; the D gene is possibly TRBD1 (5 bases). The V end lost 4 bases, the J end lost 1 base, and 13 bases lay between the germline ends. CDR3 length: 15 residues. Germline CDR1 and CDR2: PRHDT and FYEKMQ (reference sequence). The DNA of the CDR3 is TGTGCCAGCAGCTCCTCATATGGGGCGAACACTGAAGCTTTCTTT. Protein product: CASSSSYGANTEAFF.

This sequence joins TRBV6-5 and TRBJ2-7; 7 bases fit TRBD1. V dropped 2 bases and J dropped 0; count of bases not matched to a gene: 7. This CDR3 comprises 16 residues. From germline, CDR1 is MNHEY and CDR2 SVGAGI. The CDR3 is CASSYRGQGVSYEQYF. The CDR3 DNA sequence: TGTGCCAGCAGTTACAGAGGTCAGGGGGTCTCCTACGAGCAGTACTTC.

As concerns this clone: Sequence at one end of the junction differs from germline and may be a read error. This chain connects TRBV27 to TRBJ1-5; D call uncertain. From germline, CDR1 is MNHEY and CDR2 SMNVEV (reference sequence). The CDR3 totals 13 residues. The CDR3 loop reads CVSSPTDYQPQHF. DNA for the CDR3: TGTGTCAGCAGTCCCACTGATTATCAGCCCCAGCATTTT.

The CDR3 DNA reads TGTGCCAGCAGCTTAAAAGAGTCCCTAGCTAGCGGGGCTAGCACAGATACGCAGTATTTT. This translates into CASSLKESLASGASTDTQYF. The V and J genes are TRBV7-3 and TRBJ2-3, with 9 positions matching TRBD2. This CDR3 is built from 20 residues. Germline V gene sequence: CDR1 SGHTA, CDR2 FQGTGA. The ends lost 1 base at V and 0 bases at J; junction bases unmatched: 14.

The chain joins TRBV6-4 to TRBJ1-2, with no clear D. The germline CDR1 and CDR2 sequences are MRHNA and SNTAGT. V was clipped by 3 bases and J by 7 bases, with 9 bases between them. This CDR3 has 12 residues. Here the CDR3 reads CASSEEGFGYTF. DNA of the CDR3: TGTGCCAGCAGTGAGGAGGGTTTTGGCTACACCTTC.

The V call is TRBV21-1, the J call TRBJ2-1. TRBV21-1 counts as a pseudogene. The CDR3 covers 11 residues. CDR3 DNA sequence: TGTGCCAGCAGCAAGTGCAATGAGCAGTTCTTC. This encodes CASSKCNEQFF.

This chain connects TRBV2 to TRBJ2-1, with 8 bases fitting TRBD2. The V segment lost 11 bases and the J segment 5 bases; nucleotides outside the gene matches: 11. This CDR3 is 14 amino acids long. CDR1 is SNHLY, CDR2 FYNNEI, per germline. The CDR3 DNA reads as TGTGCCGGCCAACCCGGGGGGGGAAACAATGAGCAGTTCTTC. It translates to CAGQPGGGNNEQFF.

The chain joins TRBV6-1 to TRBJ1-2; D unclear. V dropped 6 bases and J dropped 4 bases, with 18 bases sitting between them. From germline, CDR1 is MNHNS and CDR2 SASEGT. The length of the CDR3 is 15 residues. The CDR3 DNA sequence: TGTGCCAGCAGACTCAGCAGAGAGACGATCTATGGCTACACCTTC. Translating it yields CASRLSRETIYGYTF.

J is TRBJ2-5 and V is TRBV12-5; 8 nucleotides align to TRBD2. This CDR3 is built from 17 residues. The ends lost 0 bases at V and 4 bases at J; junction bases unmatched: 10. Per the germline V gene, CDR1 is LGHNT and CDR2 is FRNRAP. The CDR3 reads CASGLVLTGGVIETQYF. CDR3 nucleotides: TGTGCTAGTGGTTTGGTACTAACGGGAGGGGTTATAGAGACCCAGTACTTC.

The V gene is TRBV30, the J gene TRBJ2-1; no firm D call. Trimming removed 0 bases at V and 8 bases at J, with 14 bases between. The CDR3 has 14 residues. From germline, CDR1 is GTSNPN and CDR2 SVGIG (reference sequence). In DNA form, the CDR3 reads TGTGCCTGGAGTGTCGGCGGAGCAGTCGATGAGCAGTTCTTC. Its translation: CAWSVGGAVDEQFF.